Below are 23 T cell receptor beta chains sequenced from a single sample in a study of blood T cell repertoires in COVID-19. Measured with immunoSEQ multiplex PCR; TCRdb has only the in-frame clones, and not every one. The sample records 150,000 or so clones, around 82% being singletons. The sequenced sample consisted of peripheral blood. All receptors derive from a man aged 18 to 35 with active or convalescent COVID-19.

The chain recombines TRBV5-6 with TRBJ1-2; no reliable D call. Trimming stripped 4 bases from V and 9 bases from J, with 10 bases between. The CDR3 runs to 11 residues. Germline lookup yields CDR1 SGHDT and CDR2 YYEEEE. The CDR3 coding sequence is TGTGCCAGCAGCGGCGACTGGAGCTACACCTTC. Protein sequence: CASSGDWSYTF.

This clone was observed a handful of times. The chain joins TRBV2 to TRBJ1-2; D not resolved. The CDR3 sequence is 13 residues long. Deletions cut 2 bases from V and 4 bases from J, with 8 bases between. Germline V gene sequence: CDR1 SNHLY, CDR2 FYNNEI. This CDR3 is CASSERRGYGYTF. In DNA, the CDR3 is TGTGCCAGCAGTGAAAGGCGGGGCTATGGCTACACCTTC.

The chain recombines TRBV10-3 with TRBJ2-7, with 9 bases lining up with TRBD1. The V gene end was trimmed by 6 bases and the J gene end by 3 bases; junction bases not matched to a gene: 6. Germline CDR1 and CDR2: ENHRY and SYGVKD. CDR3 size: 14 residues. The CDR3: CAIRGDRDDYEQYF. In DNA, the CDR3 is TGTGCCATCAGGGGGGACAGGGATGACTACGAGCAGTACTTC.

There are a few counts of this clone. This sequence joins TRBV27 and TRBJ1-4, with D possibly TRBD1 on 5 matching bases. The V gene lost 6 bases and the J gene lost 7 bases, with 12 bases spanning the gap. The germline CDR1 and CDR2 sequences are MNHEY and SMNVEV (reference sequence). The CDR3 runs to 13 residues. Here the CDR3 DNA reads TGTGCCAGCAGGCGGGGGTTGGGTGAAAAACTGTTTTTT. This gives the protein CASRRGLGEKLFF.

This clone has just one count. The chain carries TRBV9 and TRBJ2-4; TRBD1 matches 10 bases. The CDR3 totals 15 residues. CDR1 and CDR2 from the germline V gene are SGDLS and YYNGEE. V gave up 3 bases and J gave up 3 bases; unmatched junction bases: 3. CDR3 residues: CASSERDRGKNIQYF. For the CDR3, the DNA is TGTGCCAGCAGCGAGCGGGACAGGGGCAAAAACATTCAGTACTTC.

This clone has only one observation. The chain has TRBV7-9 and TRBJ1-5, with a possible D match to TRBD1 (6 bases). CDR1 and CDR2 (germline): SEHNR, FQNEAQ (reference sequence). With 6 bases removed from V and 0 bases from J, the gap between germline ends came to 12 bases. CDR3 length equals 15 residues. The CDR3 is CASSSDRFSNQPQHF. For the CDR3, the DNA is TGTGCCAGCAGTTCTGACAGGTTTAGCAATCAGCCCCAGCATTTT.

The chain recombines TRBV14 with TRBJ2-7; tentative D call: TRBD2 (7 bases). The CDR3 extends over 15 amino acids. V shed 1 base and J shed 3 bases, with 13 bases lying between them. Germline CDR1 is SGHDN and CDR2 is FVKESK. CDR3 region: CASSQGAGEGYEQYF. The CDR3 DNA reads TGTGCCAGCAGCCAAGGGGCAGGGGAGGGCTACGAGCAGTACTTC.

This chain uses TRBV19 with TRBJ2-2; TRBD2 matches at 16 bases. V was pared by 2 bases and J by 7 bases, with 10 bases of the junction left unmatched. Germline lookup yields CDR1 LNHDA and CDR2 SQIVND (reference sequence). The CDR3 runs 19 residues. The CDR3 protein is CASSIIGTSGRARGGELFF. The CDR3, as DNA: TGTGCCAGTAGTATAATTGGGACTAGCGGGAGGGCCCGTGGCGGGGAGCTGTTTTTT.

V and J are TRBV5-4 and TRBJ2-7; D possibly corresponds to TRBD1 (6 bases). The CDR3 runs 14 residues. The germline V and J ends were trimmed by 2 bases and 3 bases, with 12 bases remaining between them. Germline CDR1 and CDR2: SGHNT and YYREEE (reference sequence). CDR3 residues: CASSLGGKCYEQYF. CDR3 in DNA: TGTGCCAGCAGCTTAGGGGGAAAATGCTACGAGCAGTACTTC.

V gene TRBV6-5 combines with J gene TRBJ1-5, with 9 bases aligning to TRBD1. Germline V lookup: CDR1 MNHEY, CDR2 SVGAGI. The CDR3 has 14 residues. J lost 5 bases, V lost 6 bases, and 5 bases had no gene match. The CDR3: CASRQGTGHQPQHF. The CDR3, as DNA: TGTGCCAGCAGGCAAGGGACAGGGCATCAGCCCCAGCATTTT.

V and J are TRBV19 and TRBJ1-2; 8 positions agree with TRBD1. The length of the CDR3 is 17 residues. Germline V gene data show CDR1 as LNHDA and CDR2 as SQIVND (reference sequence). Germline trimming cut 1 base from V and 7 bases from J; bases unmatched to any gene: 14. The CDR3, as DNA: TGTGCCAGTAGTATAGGAGGAACAGGGGGAAGTTCGTCTGGCTACACCTTC. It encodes CASSIGGTGGSSSGYTF.

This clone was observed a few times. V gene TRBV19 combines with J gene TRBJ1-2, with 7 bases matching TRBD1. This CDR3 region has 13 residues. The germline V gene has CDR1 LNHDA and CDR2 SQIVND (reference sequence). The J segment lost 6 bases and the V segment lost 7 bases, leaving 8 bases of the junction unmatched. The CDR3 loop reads CASTNDRVDGYTF. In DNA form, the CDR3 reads TGTGCCAGTACTAATGACAGGGTGGATGGCTACACCTTC.

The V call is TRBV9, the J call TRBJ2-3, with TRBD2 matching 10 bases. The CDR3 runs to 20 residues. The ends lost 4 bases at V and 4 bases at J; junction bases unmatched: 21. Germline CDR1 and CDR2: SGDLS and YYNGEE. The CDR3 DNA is TGTGCCAGCAGCTCTACGGGTCGCCTAGCGGGAGTCGGGATAGCAGATACGCAGTATTTT. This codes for CASSSTGRLAGVGIADTQYF.

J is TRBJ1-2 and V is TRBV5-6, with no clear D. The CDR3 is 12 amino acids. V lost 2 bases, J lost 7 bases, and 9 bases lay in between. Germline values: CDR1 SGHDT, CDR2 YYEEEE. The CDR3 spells CASSFGIPGYTF. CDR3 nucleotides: TGTGCCAGCAGCTTCGGGATTCCTGGCTACACCTTC.

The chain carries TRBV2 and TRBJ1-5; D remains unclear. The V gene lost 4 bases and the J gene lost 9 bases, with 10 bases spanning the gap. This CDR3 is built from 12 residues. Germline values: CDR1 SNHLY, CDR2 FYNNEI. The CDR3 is CASSVMAGPQHF. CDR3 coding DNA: TGTGCCAGCAGTGTCATGGCAGGGCCCCAGCATTTT.

The CDR3 reads CASRPGQGGPTDTQYF. CDR3 DNA sequence: TGTGCCAGCAGACCGGGACAGGGCGGGCCCACAGATACGCAGTATTTT. The chain links TRBV2 to TRBJ2-3; 9 bases are a match to TRBD1. The germline gives CDR1 SNHLY, CDR2 FYNNEI. The CDR3 has 16 amino acids. Unmatched junction bases numbered 9, after V lost 6 bases and J lost 2 bases.

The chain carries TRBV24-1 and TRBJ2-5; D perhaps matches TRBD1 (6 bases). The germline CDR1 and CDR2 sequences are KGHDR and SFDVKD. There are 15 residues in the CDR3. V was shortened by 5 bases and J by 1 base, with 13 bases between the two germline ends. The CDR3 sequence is CATSAAQGIQETQYF. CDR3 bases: TGTGCCACCAGTGCCGCACAGGGAATCCAAGAGACCCAGTACTTC.

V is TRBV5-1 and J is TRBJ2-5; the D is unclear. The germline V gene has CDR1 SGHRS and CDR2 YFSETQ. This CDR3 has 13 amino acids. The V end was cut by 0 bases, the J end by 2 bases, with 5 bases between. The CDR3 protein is CASSLVQQETQYF. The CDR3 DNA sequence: TGCGCCAGCAGCTTGGTGCAGCAAGAGACCCAGTACTTC.

This CDR3 reads CAWSRGGSSYEQYF. The CDR3 nucleotides are TGTGCCTGGAGTCGGGGGGGAAGCTCCTACGAGCAGTACTTC. This sequence joins TRBV30 and TRBJ2-7; 8 nucleotides line up with TRBD2. The V segment lost 2 bases and the J segment 0 bases; nucleotides outside the gene matches: 3. CDR1 is GTSNPN and CDR2 is SVGIG in the germline V gene (reference sequence). CDR3 length: 14 residues.

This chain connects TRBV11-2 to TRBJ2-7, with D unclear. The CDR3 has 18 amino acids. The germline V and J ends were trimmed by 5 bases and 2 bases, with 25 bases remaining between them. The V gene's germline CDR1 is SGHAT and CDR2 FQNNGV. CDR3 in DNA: TGTGCCAGCAGCCTACAGTCGCAGTTTCAGTACGTTACCTACGAGCAGTACTTC. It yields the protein CASSLQSQFQYVTYEQYF. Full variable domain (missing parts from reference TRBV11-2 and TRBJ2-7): EAGVAQSPRYKIIEKRQSVAFWCNPISGHATLYWYQQILGQGPKLLIQFQNNGVVDDSQLPKDRFSAERLKGVDSTLKIQPAKLEDSAVYLCASSLQSQFQYVTYEQYFGPGTRLTVT.

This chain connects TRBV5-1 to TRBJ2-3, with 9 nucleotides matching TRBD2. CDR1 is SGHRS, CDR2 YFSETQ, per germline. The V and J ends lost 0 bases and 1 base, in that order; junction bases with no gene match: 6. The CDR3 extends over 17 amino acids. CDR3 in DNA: TGCGCCAGCAGCTTGGTTGCGGGGGGGCTCGGCACAGATACGCAGTATTTT. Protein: CASSLVAGGLGTDTQYF.

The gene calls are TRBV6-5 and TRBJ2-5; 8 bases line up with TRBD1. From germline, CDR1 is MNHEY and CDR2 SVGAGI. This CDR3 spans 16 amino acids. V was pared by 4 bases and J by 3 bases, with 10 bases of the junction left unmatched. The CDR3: CASSSPGQVFEETQYF. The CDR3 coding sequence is TGTGCCAGCAGTTCCCCGGGACAGGTGTTCGAAGAGACCCAGTACTTC.

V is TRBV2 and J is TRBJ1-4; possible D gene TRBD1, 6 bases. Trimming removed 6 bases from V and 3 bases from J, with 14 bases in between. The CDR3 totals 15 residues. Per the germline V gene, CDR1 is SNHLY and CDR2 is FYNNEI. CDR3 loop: CASRLVGGANEKLFF. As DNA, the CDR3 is TGTGCCAGCAGGCTCGTAGGGGGAGCTAATGAAAAACTGTTTTTT.